This paragraph covers one TCR beta chain sequence. It lacks a known antigen. No base quality information exists; no much larger clone differs at one position. The sample belongs to a study of blood T cell repertoires in COVID-19 (TCRdb year 2020). General notes on the study: The collaborator samples originated in the United States, Italy and Spain and spanned the acute and convalescent phases of COVID-19. The material from the prospective study consisted of cDNA or gDNA derived from T cells, B-cell-depleted T cells, or PBMCs. Subjects who had been exposed to COVID-19, were actively infected with it, or had recovered from it provided the deeply sampled blood TCRbeta repertoires that made up the dataset. The repertoires were released in a freely available public database intended as a resource for research on the immune response to SARS-CoV-2. Samples were obtained from the ongoing ImmuneRACE study (first 160 participants) and from about 1,300 subjects provided by 6 global collaborators. A de-identified subject ID, COVID-19 status, age in years and sex were almost always included in the sample metadata. Where HLA class I and class II types were available, the types were taken from metadata supplied by the sample provider, not from assay-based typing.

TCRbeta CDR3 regions were amplified from genomic DNA by means of the immunoSEQ Assay, a bias-controlled multiplex PCR. The authors processed their data as follows. The number of nucleated cells in each sample was estimated by amplification of reference gene primers within the assay. To quantify the absolute abundance of each unique TCRbeta CDR3 rearrangement, sequence reads were collapsed and filtered. For each sample, productive Simpson clonality was calculated as the square root of Simpson's diversity index across productive rearrangements. TCRdb obtained this table from immuneACCESS and retained in-frame rearrangements with V and J assigned. These tables miss some clones; where compared with another copy, unresolved V genes account for less than half of the shortfall, and the remainder is unexplained. The V and J calls and the clone size are those of that table, but D and trimming were determined from the DNA. The sample data list 120,000 or so clones, and about 88% of these were observed just once. The top ten hold about 1.2% of the sample.

Whole blood was collected in K2EDTA tubes by collaborating institutions according to the institutions' own protocols. For TCRbeta analysis, collaborators shipped samples in one of three forms: frozen whole blood, isolated PBMCs, or DNA extracted from either of those sample types. Study-wide findings and limitations: How much clinical and demographic metadata was included differed by source and by participant, and the metadata was provided uncurated.

There are 15 amino acids in the CDR3, from cysteine to phenylalanine inclusive. The DNA shown is the 45-base CDR3, in frame from base 1. Looking up the germline V gene yields CDR1 SGHAT and CDR2 FQNNGV. Unmatched junction bases come to 4, with V trimmed by 6 bases and J by 0 bases. The TCR comes from a woman older than 75 with acute or convalescent COVID-19. What was sequenced was peripheral blood. The sequence is built from TRBV11-2 and TRBJ1-5, with 8 bases in between that match TRBD1. The CDR3 corresponds to CASRPTGDSNQPQHF. In nucleotides, the sequence is TGTGCCAGCAGGCCGACAGGGGATAGCAATCAGCCCCAGCATTTT.